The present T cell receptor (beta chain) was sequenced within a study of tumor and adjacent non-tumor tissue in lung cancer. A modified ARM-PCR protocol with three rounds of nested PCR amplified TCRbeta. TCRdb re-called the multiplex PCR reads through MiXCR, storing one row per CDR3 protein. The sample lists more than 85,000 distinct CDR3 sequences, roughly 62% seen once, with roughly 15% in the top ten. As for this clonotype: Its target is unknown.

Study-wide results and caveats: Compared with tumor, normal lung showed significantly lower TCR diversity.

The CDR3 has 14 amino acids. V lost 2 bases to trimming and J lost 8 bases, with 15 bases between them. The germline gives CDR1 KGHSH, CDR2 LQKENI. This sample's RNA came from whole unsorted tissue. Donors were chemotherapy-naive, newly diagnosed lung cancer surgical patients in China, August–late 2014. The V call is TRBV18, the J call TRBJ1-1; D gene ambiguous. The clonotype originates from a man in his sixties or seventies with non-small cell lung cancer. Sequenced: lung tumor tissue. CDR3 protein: CASSPVRLKGEAFF. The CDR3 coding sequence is TGTGCCAGCTCACCAGTACGGTTGAAGGGAGAAGCTTTCTTT.